This T cell receptor beta chain was observed in a study of blood T cells in healthy people across ages. Study conclusions and caveats: Diversity was higher, and naive CD4+ cells more numerous, in long-lived donors than in aged donors. Strong correlation existed between TCR beta diversity and naive T cell percentage.

The germline gives CDR1 DFQATT, CDR2 SNEGSKA (reference sequence). The CDR3 length is 15 residues. The J segment lost 0 bases and the V segment lost 2 bases, leaving 4 bases of the junction unmatched. It was with a sample-barcoded 5' primer and a J-beta primer mix that a second PCR of roughly 7 to 12 cycles was run. TCRdb re-called the 5' RACE reads with MiXCR, one entry per CDR3 protein. Here the sample spans over 1,300,000 distinct CDR3 sequences, roughly 60% being singletons. A word on this clonotype: The antigen is undetermined.

Sequences were obtained from blood. The receptor's source is a man aged 18 to 30 in good health. V is TRBV20-1 and J is TRBJ2-3; 8 nucleotides match TRBD1. The CDR3 protein is CSARRRTGSTDTQYF. CDR3 in DNA: TGCAGTGCTAGACGACGGACAGGGAGCACAGATACGCAGTATTTT.